This T cell receptor (beta chain) was sequenced during a study of cytomegalovirus exposure and HLA in healthy donors. This CDR3 contains 15 residues. V lost 5 bases and J lost 4, with 18 bases in between. CDR1 and CDR2 from the germline V gene are SGHTA and FQGNSA. Healthy donors of bone marrow made up the group. The PCR used 60 Vbeta and 13 Jbeta primers. Libraries were prepared by immunoSEQ multiplex PCR; TCRdb keeps only in-frame clonotypes and omits some of them. The repertoire holds some 100,000 clones, with roughly 79% as singletons. Notes on this clone: Its target is unknown.

General study results and limits: In a later analysis, a genetic analysis reported fewer productive-TCR N-insertions in an Asian-associated ancestry cluster than the cohort average. Immune exposure information available was restricted to CMV serostatus. Reports described diagnosis of cytomegalovirus status by the classifier as highly specific and sensitive.

The chain has TRBV7-2 and TRBJ2-7; the D gene is possibly TRBD1 (6 bases). Sequencing input: PBMCs. The TCR was taken from a woman aged 25 to 45 in good health and CMV-seronegative. The CDR3 DNA reads TGTGCCAGCAGCCTCTCAAGGGGGACGAAGTACGAGCAGTACTTC. Amino acid sequence: CASSLSRGTKYEQYF.